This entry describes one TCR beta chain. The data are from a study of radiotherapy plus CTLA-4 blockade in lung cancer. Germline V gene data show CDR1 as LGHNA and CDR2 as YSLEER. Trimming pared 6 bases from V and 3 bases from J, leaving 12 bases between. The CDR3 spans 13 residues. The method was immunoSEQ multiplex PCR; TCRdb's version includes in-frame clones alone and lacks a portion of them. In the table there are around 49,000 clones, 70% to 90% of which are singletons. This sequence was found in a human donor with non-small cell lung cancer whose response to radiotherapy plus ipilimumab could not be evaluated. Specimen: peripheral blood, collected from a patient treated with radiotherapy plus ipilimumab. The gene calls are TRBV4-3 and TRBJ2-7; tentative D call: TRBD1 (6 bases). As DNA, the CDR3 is TGCGCCAGCAGTGGGGGCAGGGGCTACGAGCAGTACTTC. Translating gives CASSGGRGYEQYF.